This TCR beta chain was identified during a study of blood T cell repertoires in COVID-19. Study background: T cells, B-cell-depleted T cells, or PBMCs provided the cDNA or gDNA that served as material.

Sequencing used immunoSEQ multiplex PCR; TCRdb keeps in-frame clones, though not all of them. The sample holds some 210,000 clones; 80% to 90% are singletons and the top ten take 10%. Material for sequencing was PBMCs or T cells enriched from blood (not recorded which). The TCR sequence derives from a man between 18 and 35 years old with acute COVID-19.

The CDR3, as DNA: TGTGCCATCAGAGGGACAGGGACTGAAGCTTTCTTT. It yields the protein CAIRGTGTEAFF. The V call is TRBV10-3, the J call TRBJ1-1; 9 positions agree with TRBD1. There are 12 residues in the CDR3. Losses at the gene ends were 6 bases for V and 5 bases for J; bases not matched to a gene: 1. The germline gives CDR1 ENHRY, CDR2 SYGVKD.